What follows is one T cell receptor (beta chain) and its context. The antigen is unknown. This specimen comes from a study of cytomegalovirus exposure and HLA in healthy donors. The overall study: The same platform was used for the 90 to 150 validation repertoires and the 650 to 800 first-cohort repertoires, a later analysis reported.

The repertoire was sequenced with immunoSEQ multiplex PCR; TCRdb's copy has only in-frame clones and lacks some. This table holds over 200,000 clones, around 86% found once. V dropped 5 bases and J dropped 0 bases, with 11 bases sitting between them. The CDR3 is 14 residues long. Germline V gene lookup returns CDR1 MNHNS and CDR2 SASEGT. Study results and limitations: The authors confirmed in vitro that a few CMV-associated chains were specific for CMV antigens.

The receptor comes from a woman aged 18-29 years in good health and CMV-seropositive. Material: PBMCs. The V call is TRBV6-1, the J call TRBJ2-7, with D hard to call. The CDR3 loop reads CASSIPYPSYEQYF. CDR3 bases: TGTGCCAGCAGTATTCCCTACCCCTCCTACGAGCAGTACTTC.